This T cell receptor beta chain was observed in a study of cytomegalovirus exposure and HLA in healthy donors (dated by TCRdb to 2015 to 2018). At the level of the whole study: According to an earlier analysis of around 600 of the donors, roughly 180 million T cells yielded 117 million unique TCR beta sequences and about 280 Gb of sequence data. Roughly 310 gigabases of sequencing data and 70 million to 85 million unique TCR sequences were included in an early release covering about 600 HLA-typed donors. Among the roughly 400 genotyped donors, more than 70% belonged to the genetic ancestry cluster associated with self-reported Caucasian donors. The aim of the study was to test whether cataloging public T cell receptors could identify signatures of past pathogen exposure. The study used immunosequencing to profile the T cell repertoires of 666 subjects and linked those repertoires to cytomegalovirus serostatus. Along with the roughly 700-subject first cohort, a separate validation cohort of around 110 different subjects was used. To predict cytomegalovirus infection status, the study combined high-throughput TCR immunosequencing, statistical association of individual TCRs with disease status, and machine learning. A later analysis re-examined previously published TCR beta repertoires from 610 or so donors and added high-resolution HLA genotyping to investigate patterns of TCR occurrence. Rather than using new phenotypic data, the later analysis identified candidate immune exposures from TCR beta sequences and from how often those sequences occurred across donors. An earlier analysis of roughly 580 of the donors used high-throughput TCR beta sequencing to judge whether each TCR beta V gene segment behaved as functional or pseudogenic. Donor age, sex, ethnicity and CMV serostatus were compiled alongside the repertoire data. A later genetic analysis took genome-wide SNP genotypes for about 65% of the 666 donors and used that subset as a discovery cohort. Every discovery cohort repertoire had been produced on one sequencing platform. Both class I and class II loci were covered by HLA typing, at four-digit resolution. The number of typed donors differed by locus: about 620-640 for A, B, C, DRB1 and DQB1; 500 to 550 for DQA1; around 580 for DPA1; and about 470 for DPB1. Roughly 5 DR-DQ haplotypes were handled as single units for association and clustering, since linkage in the cohort was strong. Across around 400 genotyped donors of the cohort, an average of roughly 250,000 unique TCR beta nucleotide sequences per donor were sequenced, and about a sixth of those sequences were non-productive.

The library was obtained by the immunoSEQ multiplex PCR assay. A mixture of 60 forward primers for TCR Vbeta segments and 13 reverse primers for TCR Jbeta segments was used in the multiplex PCR. The CDR3 region of rearranged TCR beta genes was amplified from genomic DNA with a multiplex PCR assay. On the Illumina HiSeq System, the amplified TCR beta libraries were sequenced as 87-base-pair reads. For the original study's pipeline: A later analysis counted 65 million to 90 million unique TCR beta chains across the 666 repertoires, and around 12 million of these chains were shared by at least two donors. Raw reads were error-corrected and collapsed into unique sequences with a nearest-neighbor algorithm that merged closely related sequences to remove PCR and sequencing errors. Alignment of CDR3 sequences to IMGT reference sequences was used to assign V, D and J gene segments. For a sequence to be retained, a match of at least six nucleotides to both a V gene segment and a J gene segment was required. Rearrangements were classified as productive when the CDR3 lacked stop codons and remained in frame with V and J, and all other rearrangements were classified as non-productive. Following IMGT convention, CDR3 was defined as the stretch from the second conserved V-encoded cysteine to the conserved J-encoded phenylalanine. The earlier analysis of around 640 of the donors excluded sequences that lacked an unambiguous match to a single V gene segment. In an earlier analysis of 587 of the donors, V segments were called functional above 56.7% productive rearrangements and were called segregating when the between-donor standard deviation exceeded 5%. A statistical classification framework was developed to diagnose cytomegalovirus status using the catalog of TCR beta chain sequences. A later analysis assigned V and J genes by comparing TCR nucleotide sequences with IMGT/GENE-DB human TR gene sequences. A later analysis assigned CDR3 sequences and most-parsimonious VDJ recombination scenarios with the TCRdist pipeline. In a later analysis, each TCR beta chain was defined by its CDR3 amino acid sequence together with its V-gene family, and reads without a unique V-gene family were excluded. In a later analysis, a few hundred highly shared, low-generation-probability nucleotide sequences were removed to address suspected cross-contamination and a sequencing artifact. In a later analysis, a clonal expansion index for each public chain was calculated from normalized within-repertoire ranks of inferred template counts. In a later analysis, generation probabilities were computed using a VDJ recombination model fitted to out-of-frame rearrangements, and the results were checked against IGoR. In a later analysis, hypergeometric tests were used to score TCR-TCR, TCR-HLA and TCR-CMV co-occurrence, with a repertoire-size bias correction applied to TCR pairs. A later analysis estimated false discovery rates by permuting HLA or CMV assignments 20 times. In a later analysis, co-occurring TCRs were grouped using DBSCAN, and TCRdist sequence similarity was added for clustering within HLA-allele-positive subsets. Repertoires with fewer than 30,000 or more than 120,000 public chains were left out of co-occurrence clustering, as were a handful of repertoires with anomalous nucleotide sharing. The clones in this table, taken by TCRdb from immuneACCESS, are in-frame only. Not every clone is retained; where verified, under half of the shortfall comes from an unresolved V gene, and the cause of the rest is unknown. D and trimming come from the DNA, and the V and J calls and clone size come from that table. Recorded for this sample are about 130,000 clones; 60% to 75% of them occurred a single time. Approximately 6.4% of the sample goes to the ten largest clones.

Measured from the cysteine to the phenylalanine, the CDR3 is 11 residues long. Only the CDR3 DNA stays, 33 bases, in frame from base 1. The CDR1 and CDR2 encoded by the germline V gene are SGDLS and YYNGEE. The junction shows trimming of 7 bases on V and 8 bases on J, plus 12 bases between the germline ends. In total, just over 650 healthy bone marrow donors made up the cohort. Cohort members were all nominally healthy when sampled, although unrecorded immune exposures were likely present. The donor tested CMV seropositive and was one of the 289 seropositive cohort members. Each donor provided a peripheral blood sample, and peripheral blood mononuclear cells were used for TCR beta sequencing. The Qiagen DNeasy Blood Extraction Kit was used to extract genomic DNA from the blood cell samples. Note on this clone: The target of this receptor is not known. No base quality information exists; no much larger clone differs at one position.

The research as a whole found: The study gave a list of more than 150 TCR beta chains associated with cytomegalovirus. In vitro tests confirmed that three of the cytomegalovirus-associated TCR beta chains recognize cytomegalovirus antigens. Linkage disequilibrium might explain the correlated functional status among segregating V segments, but an unknown experimental factor could not be excluded. Several of the top co-occurrence clusters appeared to be linked to parvovirus B19, influenza, CMV and Epstein-Barr virus, according to a later analysis. In a later genetic analysis, fewer N-insertions in productive TCRs were reported among donors in an Asian-associated ancestry cluster than the approximately 670-donor mean. Roughly uniform sequencing depth across donors was assumed in presence/absence analyses, although this assumption may not hold. An earlier analysis of around 600 of the donors showed that most TCR beta V segments appeared in productive rearrangements either about 90% or about 30% of the time, which broadly matched IMGT annotations. It was suggested by the authors that the approach could potentially be generalized to other disease states and immunological phenotypes. A further reported finding was that TCR beta sequences accurately predicted the HLA-A and HLA-B alleles for most subjects in the first cohort. Approximately 18 rarely observed V segments, including chromosome 9 orphons, were excluded from the earlier analysis of approximately 500 of the donors because counts were too low. In a later analysis, the rate of TCR association differed among HLA loci, with DRB1 alleles having the most associated TCRs and HLA-C alleles having the fewest. Most CMV-associated TCR beta chains appeared to be HLA-restricted in a later analysis, and the HLA associations seemed to be driven largely by CMV exposure. The classifier was reported to diagnose cytomegalovirus status with high specificity and sensitivity in both the original and validation cohorts. Most TCR sequences were observed very rarely across donors, whereas some public TCRs were present in many individuals. Because HLA typing was unavailable for some donors at each locus, only the typed subset was used in association tests. Because the 87-base-pair reads could not distinguish some IMGT-functional V segments, including TRBV6-2 and TRBV6-3, those segments were excluded. A group of highly shared sequence variants was considered likely to be a technical artifact of the sequencing pipeline. An association between a missense DCLRE1C variant and V-gene and J-gene trimming of TCR beta chains was found in a later genetic analysis and replicated in an independent cohort. A later analysis found that HLA-associated TCR beta chains were more clonally expanded and had lower generation probabilities than equally common non-associated chains. At a false discovery rate of 0.05, a later analysis linked roughly 17,000 TCR beta sequences to specific HLA alleles. The only immune exposure information available for the cohort was CMV serostatus. When HLA alleles, especially DR and DQ, strongly co-occurred, TCR associations were difficult to assign to individual alleles. In this cohort, only TCR beta chains were sequenced, and detectable features were limited by the absence of alpha or paired-chain data.

The sequence came from a woman between 50 and 59 years old in good health and CMV-seropositive. The V and J genes are TRBV9 and TRBJ1-2; the D segment could be TRBD1, given 6 matching bases. The sequenced sample was PBMCs. The DNA reads as follows: TGTGCCAGCGAATCAGGGGCCGGCTACACCTTC. This encodes CASESGAGYTF.